This TCR beta chain was profiled in a study of blood T cell repertoires in COVID-19. Across the study: T cells, B-cell-depleted T cells, or PBMCs provided the cDNA or gDNA that served as material.

Source study methods: Reference gene primers were amplified, and this amplification served to estimate nucleated cell counts. Sequenced by immunoSEQ multiplex PCR; TCRdb stores in-frame clones only, minus some. That table supplies the V and J calls and clone size; D and trimming were determined from the DNA. The sample lists about 140,000 clones, roughly 83% occurring once. In germline, CDR1 is SGHDT, CDR2 YYEEEE. The CDR3 covers 12 residues. V lost 7 bases, J lost 5 bases, and 2 bases stayed unmatched. Donors were grouped by their self-reported clinical history. Specimen: PBMCs or T cells enriched from blood (not recorded which). V gene TRBV5-6 combines with J gene TRBJ2-3; 9 bases fit TRBD2. The TCR originated in a man aged 35-49 years with acute COVID-19. The CDR3 nucleotides read TGTGCCAGCCGGCGGGGGGGAGATACGCAGTATTTT. Residues: CASRRGGDTQYF.